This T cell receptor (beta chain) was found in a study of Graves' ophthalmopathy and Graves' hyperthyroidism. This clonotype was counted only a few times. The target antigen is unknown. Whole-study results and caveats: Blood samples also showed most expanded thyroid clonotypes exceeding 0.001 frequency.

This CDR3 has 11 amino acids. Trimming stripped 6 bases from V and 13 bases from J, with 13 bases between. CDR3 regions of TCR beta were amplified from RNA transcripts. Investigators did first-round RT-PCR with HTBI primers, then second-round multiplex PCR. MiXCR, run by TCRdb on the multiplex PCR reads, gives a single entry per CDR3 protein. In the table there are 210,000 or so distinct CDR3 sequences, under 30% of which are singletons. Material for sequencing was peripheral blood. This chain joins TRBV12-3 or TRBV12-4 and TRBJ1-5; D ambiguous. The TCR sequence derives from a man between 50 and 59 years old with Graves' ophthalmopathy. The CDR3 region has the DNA TGTGCCAGCAGCCGTACCAGTAATCAGCATTTT. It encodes CASSRTSNQHF.